This T cell receptor beta chain was profiled in a study of cytomegalovirus exposure and HLA in healthy donors. This clone was counted between two and nine times. PCR used 60 Vbeta primers and 13 Jbeta primers. This table comes from immunoSEQ multiplex PCR, and its TCRdb copy is limited to in-frame clones, with some not included. Of around 70,000 clones in the sample, less than 65% were seen once. Losses at the gene ends were 2 bases for V and 6 bases for J; bases not matched to a gene: 7. The germline V gene encodes CDR1 SGHDN and CDR2 FVKESK. This CDR3 region has 17 residues. The genes are TRBV14 and TRBJ2-2; 12 bases map to TRBD1. The sequence came from a man aged 25-45 years in good health and CMV-seronegative. The sequencing sample was made of PBMCs. CDR3 nucleotides: TGTGCCAGCAGCCAAAAACGGGACAGGGGGCGCGCCGGGGAGCTGTTTTTT. Its protein is CASSQKRDRGRAGELFF.